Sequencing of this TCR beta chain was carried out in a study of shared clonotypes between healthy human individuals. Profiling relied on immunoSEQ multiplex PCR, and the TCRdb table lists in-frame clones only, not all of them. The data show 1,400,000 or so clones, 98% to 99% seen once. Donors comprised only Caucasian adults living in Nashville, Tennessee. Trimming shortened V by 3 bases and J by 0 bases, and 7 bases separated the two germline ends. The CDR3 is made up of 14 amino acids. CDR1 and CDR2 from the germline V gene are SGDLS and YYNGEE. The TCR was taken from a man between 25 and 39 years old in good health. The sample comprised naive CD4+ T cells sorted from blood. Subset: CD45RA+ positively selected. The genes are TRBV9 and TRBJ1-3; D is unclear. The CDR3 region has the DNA TGTGCCAGCAGCGCAGAAAGCTCTGGAAACACCATATATTTT. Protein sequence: CASSAESSGNTIYF.